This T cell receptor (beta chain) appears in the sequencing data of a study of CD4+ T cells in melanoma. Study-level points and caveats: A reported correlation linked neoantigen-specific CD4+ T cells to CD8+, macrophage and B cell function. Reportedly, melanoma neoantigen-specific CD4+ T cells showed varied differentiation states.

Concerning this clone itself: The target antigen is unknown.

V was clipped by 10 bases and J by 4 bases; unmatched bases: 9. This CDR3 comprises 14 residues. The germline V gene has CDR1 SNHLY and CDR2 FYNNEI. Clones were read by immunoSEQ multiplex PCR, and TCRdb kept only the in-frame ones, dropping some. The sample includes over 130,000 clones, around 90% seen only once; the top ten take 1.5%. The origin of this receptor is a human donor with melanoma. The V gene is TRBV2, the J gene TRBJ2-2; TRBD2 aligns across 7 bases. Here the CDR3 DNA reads TGTGCCACCCGAGGGACTACCACCACCGGGGAGCTGTTTTTT. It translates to CATRGTTTTGELFF.